This TCR beta chain originates from a study of blood T cell repertoires in COVID-19. On the study more broadly: Acute-phase and convalescent COVID-19 samples originated in the United States, Italy and Spain. The analysed material was cDNA or gDNA that came from T cells, B-cell-depleted T cells, or PBMCs.

Study processing details: It was from reference gene primer amplification that nucleated cell counts were estimated. This table comes from immunoSEQ multiplex PCR, and its TCRdb copy is limited to in-frame clones, with some not included. That table supplies the V and J calls and clone size; D and trimming were determined from the DNA. The table has tens of thousands of clones, 90% seen once. Trimming cost V 8 bases and J 2 bases, with 12 bases left between them. The germline V gene encodes CDR1 GTSNPN and CDR2 SVGIG (reference sequence). CDR3 size: 12 residues. The source of this sequence is a woman of 80 years or more with active or convalescent COVID-19. This chain uses TRBV30 with TRBJ1-2; weak D call: TRBD1 (6 bases). The sample taken for sequencing was peripheral blood. The CDR3 loop is CAVSGTNYGYTF. CDR3 nucleotides: TGTGCCGTTTCCGGGACAAACTATGGCTACACCTTC. The full variable domain, completed using reference TRBV30 and TRBJ1-2, is SQTIHQWPATLVQPVGSPLSLECTVEGTSNPNLYWYRQAAGRGLQLLFYSVGIGQISSEVPQNLSASRPQDRQFILSSKKLLLSDSGFYLCAVSGTNYGYTFGSGTRLTVV.